This T cell receptor beta chain was identified in a study of identical twins. This clonotype has ten or more counts. The antigen is undetermined. V trimming: 6 bases; J trimming: 6 bases; junction bases outside the gene matches: 22. The CDR3 is 20 residues long. Study-level findings and limits: The study drew conclusions from cross-sectional statistical analysis, not from following the same donors. Among monozygotic twins, out-of-frame TCR alpha sharing exceeded what models predicted. Some out-of-frame alpha sequences were shared by twins, and these showed excess low generation probability.

TCRdb recomputed calls from the 5' RACE reads with MiXCR, one row per CDR3 protein. The sample shows approximately 590,000 distinct CDR3 sequences, roughly 9.5% of them seen only once. These data also formed part of another study, on yellow fever vaccine responses in identical twins. This second report adds: Twin vaccine T cell responses reportedly seemed partly convergent, partly personalized.

This sequence originates from a woman between 18 and 29 years old in good health. The chain combines TRBV12-3 or TRBV12-4 with TRBJ2-1, with 11 nucleotides matching TRBD2. Input material: PBMCs. The DNA for the CDR3 is TGTGCCAGCAGGATCCAGGGTCATAGCGGGGGGGCGGTAGTGGGCAATGAGCAGTTCTTC. Translation: CASRIQGHSGGAVVGNEQFF.